These 2 T cell receptor beta chains came from one sample sequenced in a study of CD8+ T cells in alopecia areata. The sequencing template was cDNA reverse transcribed from extracted RNA. Assay used: immunoSEQ multiplex PCR; TCRdb lists only in-frame clones, some missing. The sample includes more than 90,000 clones, roughly 66% of them seen just once. The sample comprised CD4+ T cells sorted from blood. These receptors all stem from a human donor in good health.

This chain joins TRBV9 and TRBJ2-3; possibly TRBD2 for D (7 bases). Germline assignment: CDR1 SGDLS and CDR2 YYNGEE. Trimming took off 5 bases at V and 2 bases at J, with 15 bases between the two ends. The CDR3 covers 15 residues. CDR3 amino acids: CASSVTGRVTDTQYF. CDR3 in DNA: TGTGCCAGCAGTGTTACAGGGAGGGTCACAGATACGCAGTATTTT.

The chain combines TRBV18 with TRBJ2-7; 9 bases fit TRBD1. V shed 6 bases, J shed 4 bases, and the junction held 7 bases outside the gene matches. The CDR3 totals 14 residues. The germline V gene has CDR1 KGHSH and CDR2 LQKENI. The CDR3 sequence is CASSTGTGSYEQYF. In DNA, the CDR3 is TGTGCCAGCTCGACCGGGACAGGGTCTTACGAGCAGTACTTC.